These 11 T cell receptor beta chains were sequenced from one sample in a study of blood T cell repertoires in COVID-19 (dated by TCRdb to about 2020). The library was produced with the immunoSEQ multiplex PCR assay. Entries here come from immuneACCESS through TCRdb and include only in-frame sequences with V and J called. Some clones fail to appear in such tables; in the studies checked, an unresolved V gene covers under half of the shortfall, and the cause of the remainder is unknown. In all, the sample holds fewer than 400,000 clones, and approximately 91% of those were seen once. The ten largest clonotypes hold almost 4% of the sample. Sequencing was performed on PBMCs or T cells enriched from blood (not recorded which). These receptors were taken from a woman aged 30 to 39 who had been exposed to COVID-19.

This rearrangement joins TRBV20-1 to TRBJ2-7, with D perhaps TRBD1 (6 bases). Trimming took off 3 bases at V and 6 bases at J, with 9 bases between the two ends. Germline V gene data show CDR1 as DFQATT and CDR2 as SNEGSKA (reference sequence). The CDR3 totals 11 residues. For the CDR3, the DNA is TGCAGTGCTAGTGGCAGGGGCGAGCAGTACTTC. Translation: CSASGRGEQYF.

J is TRBJ1-1 and V is TRBV6-5, with D possibly matching TRBD1 (6 bases). CDR1 and CDR2 from the germline V gene are MNHEY and SVGAGI. V was trimmed by 8 bases and J by 5 bases, leaving 15 bases between them. This CDR3 has 13 residues. Written as DNA, the CDR3 is TGTGCCAGCTCATTGACAGGATCTACTGAAGCTTTCTTT. It specifies CASSLTGSTEAFF.

V and J are TRBV7-2 and TRBJ2-7; D unclear. Per germline, CDR1 SGHTA and CDR2 FQGNSA. CDR3 length: 16 residues. Between the trimmed V and J ends, which lost 5 bases and 6 bases, there was a span of 23 bases. The DNA of the CDR3 is TGTGCCAGCAGCCACATCACGAGCGTCCCCACCTCCGAGCAGTACTTC. Protein sequence: CASSHITSVPTSEQYF.

The rearrangement uses TRBV27 and TRBJ1-4; D ambiguous. The V gene lost 6 bases and the J gene lost 7 bases, with 12 bases spanning the gap. CDR1 and CDR2 from the germline V gene are MNHEY and SMNVEV (reference sequence). This CDR3 contains 13 residues. CDR3 DNA sequence: TGTGCCAGCAGCCCCATTCCGGGTGAAAAACTGTTTTTT. Its protein is CASSPIPGEKLFF.

V and J are TRBV7-8 and TRBJ2-1, with 16 bases identical to TRBD2. V shed 8 bases and J 1 base; nucleotides not matched to a gene: 11. CDR3 length equals 19 residues. CDR1 SGHVS and CDR2 FQNEAQ come from the germline V gene. This chain's CDR3 is CASAHPGLAGGLSYNEQFF. The CDR3 bases are TGTGCCAGCGCCCACCCGGGACTAGCGGGGGGGTTGTCCTACAATGAGCAGTTCTTC.

This chain connects TRBV9 to TRBJ2-7; 7 nucleotides agree with TRBD1. Germline CDR1 reads SGDLS; CDR2 reads YYNGEE. V lost 0 bases, J lost 6 bases, and 9 bases stayed unmatched. The CDR3 runs to 15 residues. The chain's CDR3 is CASSVGQGLLFEQYF. The CDR3 DNA reads TGTGCCAGCAGCGTAGGACAGGGCCTCCTTTTCGAGCAGTACTTC. The full variable domain, completed using reference TRBV9 and TRBJ2-7, is DSGVTQTPKHLITATGQRVTLRCSPRSGDLSVYWYQQSLDQGLQFLIQYYNGEERAKGNILERFSAQQFPDLHSELNLSSLELGDSALYFCASSVGQGLLFEQYFGPGTRLTVT.

The V gene is TRBV6-2 or TRBV6-3, the J gene TRBJ1-2, with 9 bases that match TRBD1. Germline assignment: CDR1 MNHEY and CDR2 SVGEGT. J was trimmed by 5 bases and V by 0 bases; bases with no gene match: 7. CDR3 length: 16 amino acids. The CDR3 coding sequence is TGTGCCAGCAGTTACTCGTACAGGGGGCAAGGGTATGGCTACACCTTC. It translates to CASSYSYRGQGYGYTF.

This sequence joins TRBV6-2 or TRBV6-3 and TRBJ1-2; D gene unclear. The CDR3 length is 11 residues. Trimming took off 5 bases at V and 4 bases at J, with 5 bases between the two ends. Per germline, CDR1 MNHEY and CDR2 SVGEGT. DNA of the CDR3: TGTGCCAGCAGTGTTAGCTATGGCTACACCTTC. Translation gives CASSVSYGYTF.

The chain couples TRBV10-3 to TRBJ1-1, with 7 bases that match TRBD1. Germline values: CDR1 ENHRY, CDR2 SYGVKD. V shed 6 bases, J shed 1 base, and the junction held 2 bases outside the gene matches. The CDR3 extends over 13 amino acids. In DNA, the CDR3 is TGTGCCATCAGGGGACAGTCGAACACTGAAGCTTTCTTT. It is translated as CAIRGQSNTEAFF.

The V call is TRBV28, the J call TRBJ1-2; maybe TRBD1 (6 bases). The V end lost 5 bases, the J end lost 2 bases, and 12 bases lay between the germline ends. Germline lookup yields CDR1 MDHEN and CDR2 SYDVKM. The CDR3 loop spans 14 amino acids. CDR3 sequence (DNA): TGTGCCAGCAGTCAGACACAGGGCAACTATGGCTACACCTTC. Amino acids: CASSQTQGNYGYTF.

Concerning this clone: Other DNA sequences in this specimen translate into the identical CDR3. The V call is TRBV7-2, the J call TRBJ1-5; 8 nucleotides align to TRBD1. CDR3 length: 14 amino acids. V dropped 1 base and J dropped 4; count of bases not matched to a gene: 0. In germline, CDR1 is SGHTA, CDR2 FQGNSA. CDR3 in amino acids: CASSLDRGNQPQHF. DNA for the CDR3: TGTGCCAGCAGCTTAGACAGGGGGAATCAGCCCCAGCATTTT.